Listed below are T cell receptor beta chains from one sample, sequenced in a study of beta chain features in type 1 diabetes. Only in-frame clones appear in the TCRdb table, and some are missing; sequencing was by immunoSEQ multiplex PCR. Altogether about 410,000 clones are present, approximately 15% being singletons, with the ten largest covering roughly 0.035%. The material sequenced was naive CD4+ T cells from blood. These TCRs come from a young man in good health. The CDR3 runs from the conserved cysteine through the conserved F or W. A D gene is named only where the DNA matches it firmly. Not all rows give a size; the values are once, few, many and, for expanded clones, a class.

V gene	D gene	clone size	J gene	CDR3 DNA	CDR3 protein
TRBV30	TRBD2	few	TRBJ2-2	TGTGCCTGGAGTAAAAGCGGGGAGGTTGTCGGGGAGCTGTTTTTT	CAWSKSGEVVGELFF
TRBV6-1	NA	few	TRBJ1-5	TGTGCCAGCGCACTGACGGATAGCAATCAGCCCCAGCATTTT	CASALTDSNQPQHF
TRBV19	NA	NA	TRBJ1-6	TGTGCCAGTAGTAACCCTAGGACGAGCTCCTATAATTCACCCCTCCACTTT	CASSNPRTSSYNSPLHF
TRBV30	NA	NA	TRBJ2-5	TGTGCCTGGAGGGAGGCTGAGACCCAGTACTTC	CAWREAETQYF
TRBV15	NA	few	TRBJ1-6	TGTGCCACCAGCAGAGTGGGTTCACCCCTCCACTTT	CATSRVGSPLHF
TRBV29-1	NA	NA	TRBJ1-1	TGCAGCGTACGTAGGGAGGGGCTGAACACTGAAGCTTTCTTT	CSVRREGLNTEAFF
TRBV5-1	NA	few	TRBJ2-3	TGCGCCAGCAGCCCCGGACAGGTGGAGGGGACAGATACGCAGTATTTT	CASSPGQVEGTDTQYF
TRBV6-6	NA	NA	TRBJ1-2	TGTGCCAGCTGGGGGGCGCAAAACTATGGCTACACCTTC	CASWGAQNYGYTF
TRBV18	NA	few	TRBJ2-1	TGTGCCAGCTCACCTTACTGGGGCCCCAATGAGCAGTTCTTC	CASSPYWGPNEQFF
TRBV5-4	NA	NA	TRBJ1-2	TGTGCCAGCACCCCTTGGGGTAACTCATTCTATGGCTACACCTTC	CASTPWGNSFYGYTF
TRBV6-1	NA	NA	TRBJ2-2	TGTGCCAGCAGTGAACCGAACACCGGGGAGCTGTTTTTT	CASSEPNTGELFF
TRBV11-2	TRBD2	few	TRBJ2-1	TGTGCCAGCAGCTTGGTCCGGACTAGCTCCTACAATGAGCAGTTCTTC	CASSLVRTSSYNEQFF
TRBV6-5	NA	NA	TRBJ1-5	TGTGCCAGCAGCCGTCCCGGCCGTCAGCCCCAGCATTTT	CASSRPGRQPQHF
TRBV7-9	NA	NA	TRBJ2-5	TGTGCCAGCAGTCCATGGGGGCGAGAAGAAGAGACCCAGTACTTC	CASSPWGREEETQYF
TRBV19	NA	NA	TRBJ2-3	TGTGCCAGTACCCCTTGGGGGGATACAGATACGCAGTATTTT	CASTPWGDTDTQYF
TRBV6-5	NA	NA	TRBJ1-3	TGTGCCAGCAGGAACTCTGGAAACACCATATATTTT	CASRNSGNTIYF
TRBV10-1	NA	few	TRBJ2-3	TGCGCCAGCAGTGCGTCGCGGGGCACAGATACGCAGTATTTT	CASSASRGTDTQYF
TRBV30	NA	few	TRBJ1-2	TGTGCCTGGAGTGTACAAGGGGGAGGAGGCTACACCTTC	CAWSVQGGGGYTF
TRBV10-3	TRBD1	NA	TRBJ2-3	TGTGCCATCAGTGAGTCCGGGACAGGCAGTTATTTT	CAISESGTGSYF
TRBV7-9	NA	few	TRBJ1-4	TGTGCCAGCAGCCTTCAGGGCCATAATGAAAAACTGTTTTTT	CASSLQGHNEKLFF
TRBV9	TRBD1	few	TRBJ1-1	TGTGCCAGCAGCGTAGGACAGGGTTGGATGAACACTGAAGCTTTCTTT	CASSVGQGWMNTEAFF
TRBV5-1	NA	few	TRBJ2-7	TGCGCCAGCAGCTTGGTTTTGGACAGCCTGCACGAGCAGTACTTC	CASSLVLDSLHEQYF
TRBV29-1	TRBD1	NA	TRBJ1-2	TGCAGCGTTGAAGGTCGGACAGGAGCCTATGGCTACACCTTC	CSVEGRTGAYGYTF
TRBV7-9	TRBD2	NA	TRBJ2-1	TGTGCCAGCAGCTTAGCGGGACTAGCCTACAATGAGCAGTTCTTC	CASSLAGLAYNEQFF
TRBV4-1	NA	few	TRBJ1-2	TGCGCCAGCAGCCAGACGGCAGGGAGTTCCTATGGCTACACCTTC	CASSQTAGSSYGYTF
TRBV15	NA	few	TRBJ2-1	TGTGCCACCAGCAGAGATCTCTTCAATGAGCAGTTCTTC	CATSRDLFNEQFF
TRBV7-2	TRBD2	few	TRBJ2-5	TGTGCCAGCAGCTTAGCTCGGCGGGGGAAAGGAACCCAGTACTTC	CASSLARRGKGTQYF
TRBV5-4	NA	few	TRBJ2-5	TGTGCCAGCAAGCTGCCAGGGACAATACAAGAGACCCAGTACTTC	CASKLPGTIQETQYF
TRBV27	NA	NA	TRBJ2-5	TGTGCCAGCAGTTTATTCGGGACCCAGTACTTC	CASSLFGTQYF
TRBV9	NA	NA	TRBJ2-3	TGTGCCAGCAGCGTAGGGGCGGGTAAAGGCACAGATACGCAGTATTTT	CASSVGAGKGTDTQYF
TRBV14	NA	NA	TRBJ2-6	TGTGCCAGCAGCCAAGTCGGGCGGGCCTCTGGGGCCAACGTCCTGACTTTC	CASSQVGRASGANVLTF
TRBV30	TRBD1	NA	TRBJ1-2	TGTGCCTGGAGTATACTACCGACAGGGGGAAACTATGGCTACACCTTC	CAWSILPTGGNYGYTF
TRBV30	NA	NA	TRBJ2-3	TGTGCCTGGAGCTCGCTGGGCACAGATACGCAGTATTTT	CAWSSLGTDTQYF
TRBV25-1	NA	NA	TRBJ1-6	TGTGCCAGCAGTGAAACACTACACAGGGTTCCCCTTTCACCCCTCCACTTT	CASSETLHRVPLSPLHF
TRBV5-4	NA	few	TRBJ2-3	TGTGCCAGCAGTCTTATCACAGATACGCAGTATTTT	CASSLITDTQYF
TRBV18	NA	NA	TRBJ1-2	TGTGCCAGCTCATCGGGGGGGCGTACCCCTAACTATGGCTACACCTTC	CASSSGGRTPNYGYTF
TRBV5-1	NA	NA	TRBJ2-3	TGCGCCAGCAGCCCCCGGGCCCTTAACGCGCTGTCGGATACGCAGTATTTT	CASSPRALNALSDTQYF
TRBV29-1	NA	NA	TRBJ2-7	TGCAGCGTTGATGGCGGCCACTCCTACGAGCAGTACTTC	CSVDGGHSYEQYF
TRBV25-1	TRBD1	NA	TRBJ2-7	TGTGCCAGCAGACTCGGACAGGCCCGGAACGACGAGCAGTACTTC	CASRLGQARNDEQYF
TRBV4-3	TRBD2	few	TRBJ2-3	TGCGCCAGCAGCCAAGTTGTGGCGGGGGTAAATACGCAGTATTTT	CASSQVVAGVNTQYF
TRBV4-3	TRBD1	few	TRBJ2-5	TGCGCCAGCAGCCAAGTACCGGGACAGGGAGAGACCCAGTACTTC	CASSQVPGQGETQYF
TRBV7-9	NA	few	TRBJ2-1	TGTGCCAGCAGCTCACAGGGAGACTCCTACAATGAGCAGTTCTTC	CASSSQGDSYNEQFF
TRBV9	NA	few	TRBJ2-1	TGTGCCAGCAGCTTGGACACCCGGAGCTCCTACAATGAGCAGTTCTTC	CASSLDTRSSYNEQFF
TRBV9	NA	few	TRBJ1-1	TGTGCCAGCAGCCGAGGTTTAGTGAACACTGAAGCTTTCTTT	CASSRGLVNTEAFF
TRBV7-2	NA	NA	TRBJ2-1	TGTGCCAGCAGCTCGGACGTAGGTCCCGGGGGTAGGCAGTTCTTC	CASSSDVGPGGRQFF
TRBV30	NA	few	TRBJ1-2	TGTGCCTGGTATGACAGGACCCGCTTCTATGGCTACACCTTC	CAWYDRTRFYGYTF
TRBV7-2	NA	NA	TRBJ2-7	TGTGCCAGCAGCTTAGCGATAGTCTACGAGCAGTACTTC	CASSLAIVYEQYF
TRBV9	NA	NA	TRBJ2-3	TGTGCCAGCAGCCCCCGGACGAAGACAAGCACAGATACGCAGTATTTT	CASSPRTKTSTDTQYF
TRBV5-4	TRBD1	NA	TRBJ1-1	TGTGCCAGCAGCTTGTCACAGGGGATGAACACTGAAGCTTTCTTT	CASSLSQGMNTEAFF
TRBV30	NA	few	TRBJ2-5	TGTGCCTGGAGTCCAACTCTTGAGGGGCGCTTGAGACGCGAGACCCAGTACTTC	CAWSPTLEGRLRRETQYF
TRBV15	NA	NA	TRBJ2-1	TGTGCCACCAGCAGGCCGGAACAGGGCTACAATGAGCAGTTCTTC	CATSRPEQGYNEQFF
TRBV9	TRBD2	few	TRBJ2-3	TGTGCCAGCAACCCCGAGCCTTCGGGACTAGCAACAGATACGCAGTATTTT	CASNPEPSGLATDTQYF
TRBV25-1	NA	few	TRBJ2-5	TGTGCCAGCAGCCAGACAGAGACCCAGTACTTC	CASSQTETQYF
TRBV19	NA	NA	TRBJ2-6	TGTGCCAGTAGTCCTGGTGGTTCTGGGGCCAACGTCCTGACTTTC	CASSPGGSGANVLTF
TRBV7-3	TRBD2	few	TRBJ2-3	TGTGCCAGCAGCCCGTCTAGCGGGAGCACAGATACGCAGTATTTT	CASSPSSGSTDTQYF
TRBV30	NA	few	TRBJ1-5	TGTGCCTGCGCGACAGGACGGGGCAATCAGCCCCAGCATTTT	CACATGRGNQPQHF
TRBV4-2	TRBD1	few	TRBJ1-2	TGTGCCAGCAGCCAAGATAGGACAGGGGTTGATGGCTACACCTTC	CASSQDRTGVDGYTF
TRBV29-1	NA	NA	TRBJ2-3	TGCAGCGTTAATAGCGTCACAGATACGCAGTATTTT	CSVNSVTDTQYF
TRBV18	NA	NA	TRBJ2-7	TGTGCCAGCTCCCTGCCGGGCTGGGGCTCCTACGAGCAGTACTTC	CASSLPGWGSYEQYF